The 32 T cell receptor beta chains below were found in one sample sequenced in a study of T cell responses to AZD1222 COVID-19 vaccine. Assay: immunoSEQ multiplex PCR; the TCRdb copy retains only in-frame clones and omits some. The table shows approximately 90,000 clones, with about 90% occurring only once. Sequences were derived from peripheral blood, sampled on day 0 of AZD1222 vaccination. The receptors stem from an adult in good health.

The chain employs TRBV5-5 and TRBJ1-3; the D gene is possibly TRBD1 (6 bases). CDR1 is SGHKS, CDR2 YYEKEE, per germline (reference sequence). The CDR3 has 15 residues. The V and J ends lost 1 base and 9 bases respectively, with 17 bases between them. In nucleotides, the CDR3 is TGTGCCAGCAGCTTGAATCAGGGGCAGGTCGGCACCATATATTTT. This translates into CASSLNQGQVGTIYF.

This clone was picked up a small number of times. V gene TRBV7-9 combines with J gene TRBJ1-6; D is unresolved. CDR3 length: 15 residues. CDR1 is SEHNR and CDR2 is FQNEAQ in the germline V gene (reference sequence). Trimming removed 7 bases from V and 5 bases from J, with 15 bases in between. CDR3 DNA: TGTGCCAGCACCCCCAACGCCCAGGATAATTCACCCCTCCACTTT. Translation: CASTPNAQDNSPLHF.

The chain has TRBV6-5 and TRBJ2-7; the D call may be TRBD1 or TRBD2 (6 bases each). Trimming left V 0 bases short and J 3 bases short, with 12 bases between. The V gene's germline CDR1 is MNHEY and CDR2 SVGAGI. The CDR3 is 15 amino acids. The CDR3 here is CASSYSSRGDYEQYF. The CDR3 nucleotides read TGTGCCAGCAGTTACTCGAGTAGGGGGGACTACGAGCAGTACTTC.

The chain is built from TRBV5-8 and TRBJ1-2; D ambiguous. CDR1 SGHTS and CDR2 YDEGEE come from the germline V gene. The V and J ends lost 6 bases and 3 bases respectively, with 18 bases between them. The CDR3 is made up of 15 amino acids. CDR3 residues: CASTLQAWTYYGYTF. As DNA, the CDR3 is TGTGCCAGCACCTTACAAGCTTGGACCTACTATGGCTACACCTTC.

The DNA of the CDR3 is TGTGCCAGCAGTTTCAGATCAGAAGGGACCCAGTACTTC. Its protein product is CASSFRSEGTQYF. This chain joins TRBV12-3 or TRBV12-4 and TRBJ2-5, with D unresolved. The length of the CDR3 is 13 residues. V was clipped by 3 bases and J by 7 bases, with 12 bases between them.

The chain couples TRBV5-4 to TRBJ1-3; D perhaps matches TRBD1 (5 bases). With 2 bases removed from V and 7 bases from J, the gap between germline ends came to 10 bases. This CDR3 spans 13 amino acids. CDR1 and CDR2 (germline): SGHNT, YYREEE (reference sequence). CDR3: CASSFPGRNTIYF. The CDR3 DNA sequence: TGTGCCAGCAGCTTTCCGGGGCGGAACACCATATATTTT.

The CDR3 DNA is TGTGCCAGCAGCTTCCCGGCCGGTGAGCAGTTCTTC. Encoded protein: CASSFPAGEQFF. The rearrangement uses TRBV6-5 and TRBJ2-1; D is ambiguous. This CDR3 has 12 residues. CDR1 and CDR2 (germline): MNHEY, SVGAGI. The ends were cut back, 6 bases at V and 9 bases at J, with 12 bases in the middle.

The rearrangement joins TRBV28 to TRBJ1-5; tentatively, D is TRBD1 (5 bases). Germline lookup yields CDR1 MDHEN and CDR2 SYDVKM. V was clipped by 3 bases and J by 5 bases, with 11 bases between them. The CDR3 is 14 amino acids. CDR3 in amino acids: CASSFGSGHQPQHF. For the CDR3, the DNA is TGTGCCAGCAGTTTTGGATCAGGGCATCAGCCCCAGCATTTT.

The chain links TRBV2 to TRBJ1-2; D gene uncertain. CDR1 and CDR2 from the germline V gene are SNHLY and FYNNEI. The V end was cut by 5 bases, the J end by 7 bases, with 14 bases between. The CDR3 runs 13 residues. This CDR3 is CASSLGSGRGYTF. DNA of the CDR3: TGTGCCAGCAGTTTGGGTTCAGGTCGTGGCTACACCTTC.

The rearrangement links TRBV4-1 to TRBJ2-5, with 10 bases matching TRBD2. Looked up from germline, CDR1 is MGHRA and CDR2 is YSYEKL. The V and J ends lost 0 bases and 2 bases, in that order; junction bases with no gene match: 9. This CDR3 comprises 18 residues. The CDR3 bases are TGCGCCAGCAGCCAAGAAATTGACAGCGGGGGGGCTCAAGAGACCCAGTACTTC. Encoded protein: CASSQEIDSGGAQETQYF.

This rearrangement joins TRBV4-1 to TRBJ2-1; D is possibly TRBD1 or TRBD2 (5 bases each). The CDR3 is 14 amino acids. In germline, CDR1 is MGHRA, CDR2 YSYEKL. V lost 1 base and J lost 12, with 16 bases in between. This chain's CDR3 is CASSQALLPGPQFF. The CDR3 region has the DNA TGCGCCAGCAGCCAAGCCCTCCTGCCGGGACCGCAGTTCTTC.

The chain recombines TRBV12-5 with TRBJ2-5; maybe TRBD2 (7 bases). V was trimmed by 5 bases and J by 5 bases, leaving 18 bases between them. This CDR3 is built from 15 residues. Germline V gives CDR1 LGHNT, CDR2 FRNRAP. The CDR3 nucleotides are TGTGCTAGTGGTCGGCAGGGGCATAGCGGGGAGACCCAGTACTTC. It translates to CASGRQGHSGETQYF.

Here the CDR3 DNA reads TGTGCCAGCAGCTTATCCCGGGGATACAATCAGCCCCAGCATTTT. This sequence encodes CASSLSRGYNQPQHF. The chain uses TRBV7-2 and TRBJ1-5, with D unclear. Trimming stripped 2 bases from V and 3 bases from J, with 11 bases between. The length of the CDR3 is 15 residues. Looked up from germline, CDR1 is SGHTA and CDR2 is FQGNSA.

The gene calls are TRBV27 and TRBJ1-4; D call uncertain. Germline V CDR1 and CDR2: MNHEY, SMNVEV (reference sequence). The germline V and J ends were trimmed by 6 bases and 7 bases, with 12 bases remaining between them. The CDR3 spans 13 residues. The CDR3 coding sequence is TGTGCCAGCAGGCCCTTTGTAACTGAAAAACTGTTTTTT. Translating it yields CASRPFVTEKLFF.

This chain joins TRBV7-2 and TRBJ1-1, with D maybe TRBD1 (6 bases). The V end lost 7 bases, the J end lost 1 base, and 13 bases lay between the germline ends. CDR1 is SGHTA, CDR2 FQGNSA, per germline. This CDR3 comprises 14 residues. The CDR3 sequence: CASTQGQQNTEAFF. The CDR3, as DNA: TGTGCCAGCACTCAGGGGCAGCAGAACACTGAAGCTTTCTTT.

CDR3 amino acids: CASSLAGPQDTQYF. CDR3 DNA: TGTGCCAGCAGCTTAGCGGGACCCCAGGATACGCAGTATTTT. This sequence joins TRBV7-3 and TRBJ2-3; tentative D call: TRBD2 (6 bases). The CDR3 sequence is 14 residues long. Trimming took 2 bases from V and 6 from J, leaving 12 bases between them. The germline V gene encodes CDR1 SGHTA and CDR2 FQGTGA.

The genes are TRBV4-1 and TRBJ1-4, with TRBD1 matching 7 bases. Germline lookup yields CDR1 MGHRA and CDR2 YSYEKL. This CDR3 contains 14 residues. Losses at the gene ends were 0 bases for V and 10 bases for J; bases not matched to a gene: 5. The CDR3 sequence: CASSQEAGGRKLFF. The CDR3 DNA follows: TGCGCCAGCAGCCAAGAGGCAGGGGGTAGAAAACTGTTTTTT.

The chain employs TRBV11-2 and TRBJ2-1; 8 bases line up with TRBD1. Germline V gene lookup returns CDR1 SGHAT and CDR2 FQNNGV. With 4 bases clipped from V and 7 bases from J, the junction kept 3 bases outside the gene matches. This CDR3 spans 13 amino acids. CDR3 amino acids: CASSSYRGNEQFF. The CDR3 DNA sequence: TGTGCCAGCAGCTCCTACAGGGGGAATGAGCAGTTCTTC.

The chain carries TRBV5-1 and TRBJ1-2; 10 nucleotides align to TRBD1. Trimming cost V 4 bases and J 13 bases; bases outside gene matches: 7. Germline lookup yields CDR1 SGHRS and CDR2 YFSETQ. The CDR3 sequence is 12 residues long. CDR3 sequence (DNA): TGCGCCAGCAGCCCCACCGGGACAGGGGCCACCTTC. Its protein is CASSPTGTGATF.

In nucleotides, the CDR3 is TGTGCCAGCAGTGAATACTCGGGGCCCCAAAAACTGTTTTTT. As protein: CASSEYSGPQKLFF. V is TRBV25-1 and J is TRBJ1-4, with D possibly TRBD1 on 5 matching bases. The germline V and J ends were trimmed by 0 bases and 9 bases, with 11 bases remaining between them. The CDR3 is 14 amino acids. Germline assignment: CDR1 MGHDK and CDR2 SYGVNS.

This rearrangement joins TRBV11-2 to TRBJ2-7; 10 bases agree with TRBD1. Germline loops: CDR1 SGHAT, CDR2 FQNNGV. The CDR3 is made up of 15 amino acids. Germline trimming cut 5 bases from V and 2 bases from J; bases unmatched to any gene: 6. Written as DNA, the CDR3 is TGTGCCAGCAGCCGCGGGACAGGGGAAACCTACGAGCAGTACTTC. It yields the protein CASSRGTGETYEQYF.

The V call is TRBV5-1, the J call TRBJ1-5; a weak D match, TRBD1 (5 bases). Germline assignment: CDR1 SGHRS and CDR2 YFSETQ. Between the trimmed V and J ends, which lost 4 bases and 0 bases, there was a span of 11 bases. This CDR3 has 15 amino acids. CDR3 sequence (DNA): TGCGCCAGCAGCCAAGACAGCTATAGCAATCAGCCCCAGCATTTT. Translated: CASSQDSYSNQPQHF.

This chain joins TRBV3-1 (or the pseudogene TRBV3-2) and TRBJ2-1; D uncertain. The V gene lost 1 base and the J gene lost 5 bases, with 6 bases spanning the gap. Germline V gene sequence: CDR1 LGHDT, CDR2 YNNKEL (reference sequence). The CDR3 runs to 13 residues. The CDR3 DNA is TGTGCCAGCAGCCAAGGACCGGACAATGAGCAGTTCTTC. The encoded protein is CASSQGPDNEQFF.

The CDR3 spells CASSSSGTPNTGELFF. The CDR3 DNA follows: TGTGCCAGCAGTTCCTCCGGGACCCCGAACACCGGGGAGCTGTTTTTT. The chain has TRBV6-5 and TRBJ2-2; D is tentatively TRBD1 or TRBD2 (5 bases each). The CDR3 runs 16 residues. Germline CDR1 MNHEY, CDR2 SVGAGI. V lost 4 bases, J lost 0 bases, and 12 bases lay in between.

With regard to this clone: The junction shows a germline mismatch at one end, possibly a read error. The chain links TRBV27 to TRBJ1-2; tentative D call: TRBD1 (5 bases). Per germline, CDR1 MNHEY and CDR2 SMNVEV (reference sequence). This CDR3 has 10 residues. CDR3 residues: CASSPGWRHF. The CDR3 coding sequence is TGTGCCAGCAGCCCAGGGTGGAGGCACTTC.

This clone was recorded only once. This rearrangement joins TRBV24-1 to TRBJ2-3, with unresolved D. Germline-derived CDR1 and CDR2 are KGHDR and SFDVKD. The CDR3 length is 12 residues. V was pared by 5 bases and J by 2 bases, with 4 bases between. DNA for the CDR3: TGTGCCACCAGTGGCCACACAGATACGCAGTATTTT. Its translation is CATSGHTDTQYF.

The chain joins TRBV4-3 to TRBJ2-6; 9 nucleotides line up with TRBD1. In germline, CDR1 is LGHNA, CDR2 YSLEER. After removal of 4 bases from V and 0 bases from J, the junction contained 7 bases not matched to a gene. The CDR3 covers 18 residues. CDR3 DNA sequence: TGCGCCAGCAGCCCTTACAGGGGGCGAGACTCTGGGGCCAACGTCCTGACTTTC. It yields the protein CASSPYRGRDSGANVLTF.

Note on this clone: A read error may account for a junction end that differs from germline. The chain joins TRBV13 to TRBJ1-1; 7 nucleotides align to TRBD1. The CDR3 is 17 residues long. Germline CDR1 is PRHDT and CDR2 is FYEKMQ (reference sequence). DNA of the CDR3: TGTACCAGCAGCTTAGCTCCCCGGACAGGTTTGAACACTGAAGCTTTCTTT. It yields the protein CTSSLAPRTGLNTEAFF.

The rearrangement links TRBV29-1 to TRBJ1-1, with D possibly being TRBD1 (5 bases). The CDR3 is 13 residues long. Germline assignment: CDR1 SQVTM and CDR2 ANQGSEA. V was trimmed by 5 bases and J by 0 bases, leaving 10 bases between them. The CDR3, as DNA: TGCAGCGTTAGGGGAGATATGAACACTGAAGCTTTCTTT. This gives the protein CSVRGDMNTEAFF.

The chain has TRBV5-3 and TRBJ1-3, with D perhaps TRBD1 (6 bases). TRBV5-3 falls under the ORF class, with uncertain function. This CDR3 spans 17 amino acids. V was cut by 1 base and J by 0 bases, with 14 bases left in between. CDR3: CARSLSGGQSSGNTIYF. The CDR3 DNA follows: TGTGCCAGAAGCTTGTCGGGGGGCCAAAGCTCTGGAAACACCATATATTTT.

The chain is built from TRBV12-3 or TRBV12-4 and TRBJ2-2; D not certain. V gave up 3 bases and J gave up 4 bases, with 6 bases separating them. CDR3 size: 13 residues. In nucleotides, the CDR3 is TGTGCCAGCAGTTTGGGTATCACCGGGGAGCTGTTTTTT. It specifies CASSLGITGELFF.

There are many counts of this clone. Other DNA sequences in this sample translate to the same CDR3. The chain carries TRBV19 and TRBJ2-7, with D unresolved. CDR1 LNHDA and CDR2 SQIVND come from the germline V gene (reference sequence). V lost 1 base and J lost 2, with 9 bases in between. This CDR3 contains 14 residues. The CDR3 DNA reads as TGTGCCAGTAGTATAGGGCAGGAGACCTACGAGCAGTACTTC. Translated, it gives CASSIGQETYEQYF.